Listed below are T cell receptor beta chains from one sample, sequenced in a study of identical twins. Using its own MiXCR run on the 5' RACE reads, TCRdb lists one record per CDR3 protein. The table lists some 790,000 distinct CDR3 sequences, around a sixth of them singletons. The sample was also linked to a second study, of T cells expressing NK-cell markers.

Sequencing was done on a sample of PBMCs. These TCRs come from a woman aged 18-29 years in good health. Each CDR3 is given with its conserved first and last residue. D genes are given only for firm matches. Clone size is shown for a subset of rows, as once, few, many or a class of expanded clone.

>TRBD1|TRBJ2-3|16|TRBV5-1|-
TGCGCCAGCAGCCCGGCCGGGACAGGGGTTCCAGATACGCAGTATTTT
CASSPAGTGVPDTQYF
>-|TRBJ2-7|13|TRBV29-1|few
TGCAGCGTTGAAGGGGCCGGGGGAAGCGAGCAGTACTTC
CSVEGAGGSEQYF
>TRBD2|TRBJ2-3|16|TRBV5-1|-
TGCGCCAGCAGCCGGACAACTAGCGGGGGCACAGATACGCAGTATTTT
CASSRTTSGGTDTQYF
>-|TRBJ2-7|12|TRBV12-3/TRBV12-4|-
TGTGCCAGCATTGGAGAAGACTACGAGCAGTACTTC
CASIGEDYEQYF
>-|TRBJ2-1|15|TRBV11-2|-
TGTGCCAGCAGCTTAGAAGCAGCCCCGGGCTATGAGCAGTTCTTC
CASSLEAAPGYEQFF
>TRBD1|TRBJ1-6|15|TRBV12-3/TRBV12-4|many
TGTGCCAGCAGTTTCAGACAGGGTCTACATTCACCCCTCCACTTT
CASSFRQGLHSPLHF
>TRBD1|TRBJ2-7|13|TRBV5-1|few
TGCGCCAGCAGGAGGGACAGCCAATACGAGCAGTACTTC
CASRRDSQYEQYF
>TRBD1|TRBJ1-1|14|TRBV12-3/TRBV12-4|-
TGTGCCAGCAGTTTAAGACAGGGATTCACTGAAGCTTTCTTT
CASSLRQGFTEAFF
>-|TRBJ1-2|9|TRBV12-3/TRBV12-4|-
TGTGCCGTAGGGCATGGCTACACCTTC
CAVGHGYTF
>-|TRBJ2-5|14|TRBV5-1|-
TGCGCCAGCAGTCGAATTGATGGACAAGAGACCCAGTACTTC
CASSRIDGQETQYF